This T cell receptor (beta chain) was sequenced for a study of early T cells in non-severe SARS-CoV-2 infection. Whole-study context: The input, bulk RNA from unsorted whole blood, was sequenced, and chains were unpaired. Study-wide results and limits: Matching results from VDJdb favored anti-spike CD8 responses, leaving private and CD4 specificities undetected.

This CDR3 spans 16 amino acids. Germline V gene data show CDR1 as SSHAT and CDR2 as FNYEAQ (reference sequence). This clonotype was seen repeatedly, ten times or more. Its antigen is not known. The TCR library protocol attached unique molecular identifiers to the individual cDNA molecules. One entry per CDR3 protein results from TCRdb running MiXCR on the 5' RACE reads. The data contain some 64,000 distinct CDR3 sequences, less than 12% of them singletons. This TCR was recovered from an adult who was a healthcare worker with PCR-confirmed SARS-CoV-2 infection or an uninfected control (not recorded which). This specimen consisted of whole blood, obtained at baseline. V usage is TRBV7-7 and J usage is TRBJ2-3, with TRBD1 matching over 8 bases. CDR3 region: CANSGSLAGGADTQYF. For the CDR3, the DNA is TGTGCTAATAGCGGCTCTTTGGCAGGGGGCGCAGATACGCAGTATTTT.